A selection of T cell receptor beta chains follows, all from one sample in a study of STAT5B mutations in CD4+ large granular lymphocyte leukemia. The assay was immunoSEQ multiplex PCR, and TCRdb's table has in-frame clones only and misses some. The sample holds tens of thousands of clones; 74% are singletons and the top ten take 8.5% to 10%. Sequenced sample: CD4+ T cells from blood buffy coats. Receptors were obtained from a human donor in good health. Each CDR3 is given with its conserved first and last residue. The D gene is left open where the match is weak. The size entry is marked missing in some rows and otherwise reads once, few, many or a size class.

V,size,D,J,CDR3,DNA
TRBV19,-,TRBD1,TRBJ1-3,CASSEISLGTATGNTIYF,TGTGCCAGTAGCGAAATATCTTTGGGGACAGCTACTGGAAACACCATATATTTT
TRBV7-3,-,TRBD2,TRBJ2-1,CASSLGLAGSSYNEQFF,TGTGCCAGCAGCTTAGGACTAGCGGGCAGCTCCTACAATGAGCAGTTCTTC
TRBV11-2,few,TRBD2,TRBJ2-1,CASSLDWLADYNEQFF,TGTGCCAGCAGCTTAGACTGGCTAGCGGATTACAATGAGCAGTTCTTC
TRBV6-1,-,TRBD1,TRBJ1-4,CATYQGVLGEKLFF,TGTGCCACCTATCAGGGGGTACTGGGTGAAAAACTGTTTTTT
TRBV27,once,-,TRBJ2-2,CASSFKGRLGLGTGELFF,TGTGCCAGCAGTTTTAAGGGGAGGCTGGGGCTGGGCACCGGGGAGCTGTTTTTT
TRBV6-5,few,-,TRBJ1-2,CASSEGGTVQGYTF,TGTGCCAGCAGTGAAGGAGGGACGGTCCAGGGCTACACCTTC
TRBV6-1,-,-,TRBJ2-5,CASRRSFGGETQYF,TGTGCCAGCAGGCGGTCGTTTGGGGGTGAGACCCAGTACTTC
TRBV4-2,-,TRBD2,TRBJ2-3,CASSQEDRGEADTQYF,TGTGCCAGCAGCCAAGAAGACCGGGGGGAAGCAGATACGCAGTATTTT
TRBV10-3,-,-,TRBJ2-3,CAISESRGDTQYF,TGTGCCATCAGTGAGTCGAGGGGTGATACGCAGTATTTT
TRBV7-9,-,-,TRBJ1-4,CASSLPLTEKLFF,TGTGCCAGCAGCTTACCCCTAACTGAAAAACTGTTTTTT
TRBV18,-,TRBD2,TRBJ2-7,CASSPRLAGDNEQYF,TGTGCCAGCTCACCACGGCTAGCGGGAGACAACGAGCAGTACTTC
TRBV5-1,-,TRBD2,TRBJ2-4,CASSLPVGGGKNIQYF,TGCGCCAGCAGCCTACCCGTGGGGGGGGGCAAAAACATTCAGTACTTC
TRBV9,-,TRBD1,TRBJ2-3,CASSVNRGASTDTQYF,TGTGCCAGCAGCGTGAACAGGGGCGCAAGCACAGATACGCAGTATTTT
TRBV6-1,few,-,TRBJ1-1,CASIRREAFF,TGTGCCAGCATCCGTCGGGAAGCTTTCTTT
TRBV27,-,-,TRBJ1-4,CASSSQGPLNEKLFF,TGTGCCAGCAGTTCCCAGGGGCCCCTTAATGAAAAACTGTTTTTT
TRBV18,once,-,TRBJ2-5,CASSVQGETQYF,TGTGCCAGCTCCGTACAGGGAGAGACCCAGTACTTC
TRBV10-3,-,-,TRBJ2-3,CAISESLPTDTQYF,TGTGCCATCAGTGAGTCACTACCCACAGATACGCAGTATTTT
TRBV7-2,-,TRBD1,TRBJ2-1,CASSWGTGGLVFHNEQFF,TGTGCCAGCAGCTGGGGGACAGGGGGGTTAGTCTTTCACAATGAGCAGTTCTTC
TRBV21-1,-,-,TRBJ2-2,CASSSQGNTGELFF,TGTGCCAGCAGCAGTCAGGGGAACACCGGGGAGCTGTTTTTT
TRBV5-6,-,-,TRBJ2-5,CASMRQTQETQYF,TGTGCCAGCATGCGGCAGACCCAAGAGACCCAGTACTTC
TRBV6-1,-,-,TRBJ1-2,CASSEAAGQSGYGYTF,TGTGCCAGCAGTGAAGCCGCCGGACAGTCGGGCTATGGCTACACCTTC
TRBV5-1,-,TRBD2,TRBJ2-2,CASSSTSPTGELFF,TGCGCCAGCAGCTCGACTAGCCCCACCGGGGAGCTGTTTTTT
TRBV11-3,-,-,TRBJ2-2,CASSLVSFGENTGELFF,TGTGCCAGCAGCTTAGTTAGTTTTGGGGAGAACACCGGGGAGCTGTTTTTT
TRBV10-3,-,TRBD2,TRBJ2-1,CAISESQVSPYALAGARNEQFF,TGTGCCATCAGTGAGTCACAGGTTAGCCCTTATGCACTAGCGGGAGCCCGCAATGAGCAGTTCTTC
TRBV5-1,once,-,TRBJ2-6,CASSSTVAGANVLTF,TGCGCCAGCAGCTCGACGGTTGCTGGGGCCAACGTCCTGACTTTC
TRBV11-2,few,-,TRBJ2-2,CASSLGFNTGELFF,TGTGCCAGCAGCTTAGGTTTTAACACCGGGGAGCTGTTTTTT
TRBV6-5,few,-,TRBJ1-1,CASSYSSPNTEAFF,TGTGCCAGCAGTTACTCATCCCCGAACACTGAAGCTTTCTTT
TRBV4-1,few,-,TRBJ2-7,CASSQDPFFRYEQYF,TGCGCCAGCAGCCAAGATCCCTTTTTTCGCTACGAGCAGTACTTC
TRBV10-3,-,-,TRBJ1-5,CAINVRGGYQPQHF,TGTGCCATCAATGTTCGAGGGGGGTATCAGCCCCAGCATTTT
TRBV13,-,TRBD1,TRBJ1-2,CASSLTFSGQGDDGYTF,TGTGCCAGCAGCTTAACGTTCTCGGGACAGGGGGATGATGGCTACACCTTC
TRBV5-1,few,-,TRBJ1-1,CASSLELSGEAFF,TGCGCCAGCAGCTTGGAGCTTTCGGGGGAAGCTTTCTTT
TRBV11-2,few,TRBD1,TRBJ1-1,CASSFGPDRVYTEAFF,TGTGCCAGCAGCTTCGGACCTGACAGGGTCTACACTGAAGCTTTCTTT
TRBV2,-,TRBD1,TRBJ1-4,CASITGGSNEKLFF,TGTGCCAGCATTACAGGGGGCTCTAATGAAAAACTGTTTTTT
TRBV28,-,-,TRBJ2-1,CASSPGNGREVDNEQFF,TGTGCCAGCAGTCCCGGGAACGGCAGGGAGGTCGACAATGAGCAGTTCTTC
TRBV28,-,-,TRBJ1-2,CASNGGPSYYGYTF,TGTGCCAGCAACGGGGGACCTTCCTACTATGGCTACACCTTC
TRBV5-1,few,TRBD1,TRBJ2-7,CASSFKPGQGAPEQYF,TGCGCCAGCAGCTTTAAACCGGGACAGGGGGCGCCCGAGCAGTACTTC
TRBV14,-,-,TRBJ2-7,CASSQGRGYEQYF,TGTGCCAGCAGCCAAGGGCGGGGTTACGAGCAGTACTTC
TRBV29-1,few,-,TRBJ1-1,CSVRTNMNTEAFF,TGCAGCGTCAGGACTAATATGAACACTGAAGCTTTCTTT
TRBV10-1,-,-,TRBJ2-3,CASSTSTQGTQYF,TGCGCCAGCAGTACCTCGACGCAGGGAACGCAGTATTTT
TRBV2,-,-,TRBJ2-7,CASNERGESYEQYF,TGTGCCAGCAATGAGCGTGGGGAGTCCTACGAGCAGTACTTC
TRBV9,-,-,TRBJ2-2,CASSVATATGELFF,TGTGCCAGCAGCGTAGCTACGGCCACCGGGGAGCTGTTTTTT
TRBV2,-,-,TRBJ1-1,CASTPGQSNTEAFF,TGTGCCAGCACCCCCGGACAGTCGAACACTGAAGCTTTCTTT
TRBV5-1,-,-,TRBJ1-4,CASSLDSGSAEKLFF,TGCGCCAGCAGCTTGGATTCAGGTTCGGCTGAAAAACTGTTTTTT
TRBV27,-,-,TRBJ2-1,CASRLRQSLAPYNEQFF,TGTGCCAGCAGGTTACGACAGAGCCTTGCCCCCTACAATGAGCAGTTCTTC
TRBV28,-,TRBD2,TRBJ2-7,CASSPSGLAGVKGYF,TGTGCCAGCAGTCCCTCGGGACTAGCGGGAGTAAAGGGGTACTTC
TRBV5-4,once,-,TRBJ2-3,CASSSPASTDTQYF,TGTGCCAGCAGCTCCCCCGCAAGCACAGATACGCAGTATTTT
TRBV28,-,-,TRBJ2-5,CASNEREETQYF,TGTGCCAGCAACGAGCGGGAAGAGACCCAGTACTTC
TRBV7-9,few,TRBD1,TRBJ2-5,CASSFTGGETQYF,TGTGCCAGCAGCTTTACAGGGGGGGAGACCCAGTACTTC
TRBV6-5,few,TRBD2,TRBJ2-7,CASTAGGTSYYEQYF,TGTGCCAGCACCGCGGGGGGGACTAGTTATTACGAGCAGTACTTC
TRBV5-1,once,-,TRBJ2-1,CASSRRGYNEQFF,TGCGCCAGCAGCCGGAGGGGCTACAATGAGCAGTTCTTC
TRBV10-3,-,-,TRBJ2-3,CAISGDTPGADTQYF,TGTGCCATCAGCGGGGACACCCCCGGTGCAGATACGCAGTATTTT
TRBV7-2,-,-,TRBJ2-1,CASSFRGKYNEQFF,TGTGCCAGCAGCTTCCGCGGAAAATACAATGAGCAGTTCTTC
TRBV6-6,-,-,TRBJ1-5,CASSSGGVWNQPQHF,TGTGCCAGCAGCTCCGGCGGGGTCTGGAATCAGCCCCAGCATTTT
TRBV7-3,-,-,TRBJ2-3,CASSRDRGPDTQYF,TGTGCCAGCAGCCGAGACAGAGGCCCAGATACGCAGTATTTT
TRBV27,-,TRBD1,TRBJ1-2,CASSKRTGNYGYTF,TGTGCCAGCAGTAAAAGGACAGGAAACTATGGCTACACCTTC
TRBV7-9,-,-,TRBJ2-4,CASSLGQESMLAKNIQYF,TGTGCCAGCAGCTTAGGGCAGGAGTCAATGTTAGCCAAAAACATTCAGTACTTC